These 21 T cell receptor beta chains were sequenced from one sample in a study of siplizumab effects on memory and regulatory T cells. Produced via immunoSEQ multiplex PCR; TCRdb's table is partial and in-frame only. The sample has over 100,000 clones, about 94% seen once. Sequenced material: CD4+ T cells sorted from blood. All receptors come from a human donor in good health.

The chain employs TRBV5-5 and TRBJ1-5, with 7 positions matching TRBD1. CDR3 length: 14 amino acids. V gave up 2 bases and J gave up 4 bases; unmatched junction bases: 3. Germline CDR1 reads SGHKS; CDR2 reads YYEKEE (reference sequence). The DNA for the CDR3 is TGTGCCAGCAGCTTCACAGGGGTTAATCAGCCCCAGCATTTT. This sequence encodes CASSFTGVNQPQHF.

A single count supports this clone. The chain recombines TRBV10-3 with TRBJ2-1; 9 bases line up with TRBD2. Losses at the gene ends were 2 bases for V and 6 bases for J; bases not matched to a gene: 8. Germline V lookup: CDR1 ENHRY, CDR2 SYGVKD. This CDR3 region has 16 residues. CDR3 in DNA: TGTGCCATCAGTGAGCCCGGGACTAGCATCTCCAATGAGCAGTTCTTC. Translating gives CAISEPGTSISNEQFF.

The chain joins TRBV7-2 to TRBJ1-4, with a weak D call TRBD1 (5 bases). The germline V gene encodes CDR1 SGHTA and CDR2 FQGNSA. V shed 5 bases and J shed 4 bases, with 11 bases lying between them. CDR3 length: 14 amino acids. The CDR3 nucleotides are TGTGCCAGCAGCCGGGGGATGCTTAATGAAAAACTGTTTTTT. Amino acids: CASSRGMLNEKLFF.

The chain employs TRBV5-8 and TRBJ2-5; possibly TRBD2 for D (6 bases). The CDR3 spans 15 residues. The V and J ends lost 4 bases and 3 bases respectively, with 16 bases between them. Per the germline V gene, CDR1 is SGHTS and CDR2 is YDEGEE. CDR3 in DNA: TGTGCCAGCAGCAGGGCCGGGACTCGAGAAGAGACCCAGTACTTC. As protein: CASSRAGTREETQYF.

J is TRBJ1-2 and V is TRBV27, with 7 bases lining up with TRBD1. V lost 6 bases to trimming and J lost 4 bases; unmatched junction nucleotides: 8. Germline loops: CDR1 MNHEY, CDR2 SMNVEV (reference sequence). This CDR3 comprises 14 residues. The chain's CDR3 is CASSPNRGIYGYTF. CDR3 nucleotide sequence: TGTGCCAGCAGCCCGAACAGGGGCATCTATGGCTACACCTTC.

This chain links TRBV30 with TRBJ1-1; 9 bases map to TRBD1. The CDR3 runs to 13 residues. Germline V gene data show CDR1 as GTSNPN and CDR2 as SVGIG (reference sequence). After removal of 8 bases from V and 4 bases from J, the junction contained 8 bases not matched to a gene. The CDR3 is CARDRVAGTEAFF. CDR3 DNA: TGTGCCAGGGACAGGGTGGCGGGCACTGAAGCTTTCTTT.

This chain uses TRBV5-4 with TRBJ1-3, with D unresolved. V was cut by 4 bases and J by 2 bases, with 13 bases left in between. In germline, CDR1 is SGHNT, CDR2 YYREEE (reference sequence). The CDR3 totals 15 residues. As DNA, the CDR3 is TGTGCCAGCAGCAAGGAGTCAGGAACTGGAAACACCATATATTTT. This translates into CASSKESGTGNTIYF.

This chain uses TRBV5-1 with TRBJ2-3; D gene unclear. With 4 bases removed from V and 9 bases from J, the gap between germline ends came to 27 bases. CDR1 is SGHRS and CDR2 is YFSETQ in the germline V gene. The CDR3 spans 17 residues. The CDR3 DNA follows: TGCGCCAGCAGCCACGAAACAGAAAGCTCCCTGGGGAAAACGCAGTATTTT. It specifies CASSHETESSLGKTQYF.

V usage is TRBV5-5 and J usage is TRBJ1-5; 7 positions agree with TRBD1. CDR3 size: 13 residues. In germline, CDR1 is SGHKS, CDR2 YYEKEE (reference sequence). The ends lost 3 bases at V and 8 bases at J; junction bases unmatched: 5. CDR3 sequence: CASSWTGPEPQHF. The CDR3 DNA reads as TGTGCCAGCAGCTGGACAGGTCCCGAGCCCCAGCATTTT.

The chain combines TRBV6-6 with TRBJ2-5; 8 bases map to TRBD2. The junction had 5 bases not matched to a gene; V was cut back by 4 bases and J by 7 bases. Germline V gives CDR1 MNHNY, CDR2 SVGAGI (reference sequence). This CDR3 region has 13 residues. The CDR3, as DNA: TGTGCCAGCAGTTTGACACGGGGGGGGACCCAGTACTTC. Translation gives CASSLTRGGTQYF.

The V gene is TRBV30, the J gene TRBJ2-1, with 13 bases fitting TRBD2. CDR3 length: 14 residues. The germline gives CDR1 GTSNPN, CDR2 SVGIG (reference sequence). The ends lost 5 bases at V and 3 bases at J; junction bases unmatched: 1. The CDR3 DNA sequence: TGTGCCTGGGGGACTAGCGGGGTCTACAATGAGCAGTTCTTC. The encoded protein is CAWGTSGVYNEQFF.

The V gene is TRBV25-1, the J gene TRBJ2-1; D is possibly TRBD2 (6 bases). The V end was cut by 2 bases, the J end by 0 bases, with 14 bases between. Germline V gene lookup returns CDR1 MGHDK and CDR2 SYGVNS. The CDR3 has 17 residues. CDR3 bases: TGTGCCAGCAGTGAACCCCGAACTAGCCGCTCCTACAATGAGCAGTTCTTC. Its translation: CASSEPRTSRSYNEQFF.

The chain employs TRBV7-2 and TRBJ2-7; 9 bases line up with TRBD2. With 1 base clipped from V and 6 bases from J, the junction kept 4 bases outside the gene matches. Germline-derived CDR1 and CDR2 are SGHTA and FQGNSA. This CDR3 comprises 14 residues. Here the CDR3 reads CASSLVAGAGEQYF. Written as DNA, the CDR3 is TGTGCCAGCAGCTTAGTAGCGGGAGCGGGCGAGCAGTACTTC.

The J gene is TRBJ2-7, the V gene TRBV7-2, with a possible D match to TRBD2 (6 bases). V lost 3 bases and J lost 4, with 13 bases in between. CDR1 is SGHTA, CDR2 FQGNSA, per germline. This CDR3 has 14 residues. The CDR3 sequence is CASSLVGLQYEQYF. CDR3 in DNA: TGTGCCAGCAGCTTGGTGGGACTGCAATACGAGCAGTACTTC.

This rearrangement joins TRBV4-1 to TRBJ1-1; D may be TRBD1 (6 bases). The CDR3 spans 15 residues. CDR1 is MGHRA, CDR2 YSYEKL, per germline. V lost 4 bases and J 4 bases, leaving 16 bases between the germline ends. The CDR3 sequence is CASSLDRLGGTEAFF. The CDR3 region has the DNA TGCGCCAGCAGCCTCGACAGGCTCGGTGGCACTGAAGCTTTCTTT.

The rearrangement uses TRBV28 and TRBJ1-5, with TRBD1 matching 9 bases. Germline values: CDR1 MDHEN, CDR2 SYDVKM. The CDR3 spans 18 residues. V trimming: 9 bases; J trimming: 0 bases; junction bases outside the gene matches: 15. The CDR3 bases are TGTGCCAGTAAAAACAGGGGGCCGCCATTTCCTAGCAATCAGCCCCAGCATTTT. Protein product: CASKNRGPPFPSNQPQHF.

This clone was seen just once. V is TRBV7-9 and J is TRBJ2-1, with 7 bases lining up with TRBD1. The CDR3 totals 14 residues. Trimming cost V 3 bases and J 3 bases; bases outside gene matches: 2. Germline V gene lookup returns CDR1 SEHNR and CDR2 FQNEAQ (reference sequence). CDR3 in amino acids: CASSLQGVYNEQFF. The CDR3 DNA reads as TGTGCCAGCAGCTTGCAGGGGGTCTACAATGAGCAGTTCTTC.

This sequence joins TRBV6-6 and TRBJ2-3; D may be TRBD1 or TRBD2 (5 bases each). The CDR3 sequence is 12 residues long. V dropped 1 base and J dropped 6 bases, with 5 bases sitting between them. Per the germline V gene, CDR1 is MNHNY and CDR2 is SVGAGI (reference sequence). The CDR3 protein is CASSYWGDTQYF. DNA for the CDR3: TGTGCCAGCAGTTACTGGGGGGATACGCAGTATTTT.

The chain uses TRBV19 and TRBJ2-3, with D unresolved. V lost 2 bases, J lost 5 bases, and 11 bases lay in between. From germline, CDR1 is LNHDA and CDR2 SQIVND (reference sequence). The CDR3 covers 14 residues. The CDR3: CASSISFARDTQYF. CDR3 bases: TGTGCCAGTAGTATAAGCTTCGCGAGAGATACGCAGTATTTT.

The chain couples TRBV7-9 to TRBJ2-2; tentative D call: TRBD1 (6 bases). Trimming pared 5 bases from V and 1 base from J, leaving 11 bases between. Germline V gene lookup returns CDR1 SEHNR and CDR2 FQNEAQ (reference sequence). The CDR3 is 15 residues long. For the CDR3, the DNA is TGTGCCAGCAGCCGCTTGGACAGGAACACCGGGGAGCTGTTTTTT. It encodes CASSRLDRNTGELFF.

The rearrangement joins TRBV10-2 to TRBJ1-3; no reliable D call. The V and J ends lost 3 bases and 3 bases respectively, with 12 bases between them. CDR3 size: 15 residues. CDR1 and CDR2 (germline): WSHSY, SAAADI. The CDR3 DNA sequence: TGCGCCAGCAGTGATTACAAGGCAAATGGAAACACCATATATTTT. Translated, it gives CASSDYKANGNTIYF.